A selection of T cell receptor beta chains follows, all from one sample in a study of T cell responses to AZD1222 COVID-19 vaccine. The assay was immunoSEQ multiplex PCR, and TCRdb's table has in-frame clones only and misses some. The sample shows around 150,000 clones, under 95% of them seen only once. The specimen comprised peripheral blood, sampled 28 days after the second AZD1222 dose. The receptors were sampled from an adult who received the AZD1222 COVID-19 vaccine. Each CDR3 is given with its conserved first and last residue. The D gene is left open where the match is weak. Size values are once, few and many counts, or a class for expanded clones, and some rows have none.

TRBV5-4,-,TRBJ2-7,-,TGTGCCAGCAGCTACGGACAGACAAGATGGGGGGAGCAGTACTTC,CASSYGQTRWGEQYF
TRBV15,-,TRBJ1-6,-,TGTGCCACCAGCAGACGGGACAAATCCTATAATTCACCCCTCCACTTT,CATSRRDKSYNSPLHF
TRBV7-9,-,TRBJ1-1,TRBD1,TGTGCCAGCAGCCAATACGGGGACAGGAACACTGAAGCTTTCTTT,CASSQYGDRNTEAFF
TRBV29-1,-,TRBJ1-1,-,TGCAGCGTTGACAGGGGACACTTGAACACTGAAGCTTTCTTT,CSVDRGHLNTEAFF
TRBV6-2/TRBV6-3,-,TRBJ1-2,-,TGTGCCAGCAGTTTGTCGGGACAATTTGGCTACACCTTC,CASSLSGQFGYTF
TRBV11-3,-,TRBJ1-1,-,TGTGCCAGCAGTCCCGGGGCGGGAACTGAAGCTTTCTTT,CASSPGAGTEAFF
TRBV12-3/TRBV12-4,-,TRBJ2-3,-,TGTGCCAGCACGGGGCGGGCCACAGATACGCAGTATTTT,CASTGRATDTQYF
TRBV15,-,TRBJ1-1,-,TGTGCCACCAGCAGGAACACTGAAGCTTTCTTT,CATSRNTEAFF
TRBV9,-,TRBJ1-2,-,TGTGCCAGCAGCGTAATGGGGACAAACTATGGCTACACCTTC,CASSVMGTNYGYTF
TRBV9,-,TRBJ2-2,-,TGTGCCAGCAGCGTAGGAACGGTCAACACCGGGGAGCTGTTTTTT,CASSVGTVNTGELFF
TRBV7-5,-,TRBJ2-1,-,TGTGCCAGAATTCCAAGAACTAGCGGGAGCTCCTACAATGAGCAGTTCTTC,CARIPRTSGSSYNEQFF
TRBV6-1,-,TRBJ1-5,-,TGTGCCAGCAGTGAAGACGGGGCCAAGCAGCCCCAGCATTTT,CASSEDGAKQPQHF
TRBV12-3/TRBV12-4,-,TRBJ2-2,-,TGTGCCAGCATGCGCGGGGAGCTGTTTTTT,CASMRGELFF
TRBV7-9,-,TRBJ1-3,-,TGTGCCAGCAGCTGGAGTAGCTCTGGAAACACCATATATTTT,CASSWSSSGNTIYF
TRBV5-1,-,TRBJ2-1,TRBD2,TGCGCCAGCAGCCGACTAGCGTGGAGCTCCTACAATGAGCAGTTCTTC,CASSRLAWSSYNEQFF
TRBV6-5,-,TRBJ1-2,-,TGTGCCAGCAGTTACGCGGGGGCGAAAGGCTATGGCTACACCTTC,CASSYAGAKGYGYTF
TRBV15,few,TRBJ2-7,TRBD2,TGTGCCACCAGCAGAGGGACTAGCGGGAGTGTGGGCTACGAGCAGTACTTC,CATSRGTSGSVGYEQYF
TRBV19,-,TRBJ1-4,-,TGTGCCAGTAGTATGTCTAAGCGTTTCAATGAAAAACTGTTTTTT,CASSMSKRFNEKLFF
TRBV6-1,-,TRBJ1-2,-,TGTGCCAGCAGTGAATTCGGGGGCCCCCCAAGGTATGGCTACACCTTC,CASSEFGGPPRYGYTF
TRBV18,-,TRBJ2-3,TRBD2,TGTGCCAGCTCACCAGGGACTAGCGGGAGTGCAGATACGCAGTATTTT,CASSPGTSGSADTQYF
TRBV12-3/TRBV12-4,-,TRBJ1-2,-,TGTGCCAGCGCCTACCAGGGAGGGGGCTACACCTTC,CASAYQGGGYTF
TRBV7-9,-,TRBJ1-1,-,TGTGCCAGCAGCTTCCCAAGGAACACTGAAGCTTTCTTT,CASSFPRNTEAFF
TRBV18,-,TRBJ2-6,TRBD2,TGTGCCAGCTCACCAAAAGTGGTAGCGGGTAGCTCTGGGGCCAACGTCCTGACTTTC,CASSPKVVAGSSGANVLTF
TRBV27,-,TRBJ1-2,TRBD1,TGTGCCAGCAGCCCCCAGGACAGGGTCTATGGCTACACCTTC,CASSPQDRVYGYTF
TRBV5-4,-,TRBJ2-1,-,TGTGCCAGCAGCTTGACTGGGAGGGGGCGAAGCTCCTACAATGAGCAGTTCTTC,CASSLTGRGRSSYNEQFF
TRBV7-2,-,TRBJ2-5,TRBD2,TGTGCCAGCAGCTTAGAACTAGCGGGGAGGGAGACCCAGTACTTC,CASSLELAGRETQYF
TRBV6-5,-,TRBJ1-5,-,TGTGCCAGCAGTTACAGGCAGGGGCAGCAGCCCCAGCATTTT,CASSYRQGQQPQHF
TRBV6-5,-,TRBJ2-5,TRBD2,TGTGGAACTAGCGGACCCTTTGGGGAGACCCAGTACTTC,CGTSGPFGETQYF
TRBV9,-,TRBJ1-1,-,TGTGCCAGCAGCGTAGGTAGTAGGTCGAACACTGAAGCTTTCTTT,CASSVGSRSNTEAFF
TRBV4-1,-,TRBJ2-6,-,TGCGCCAGCAGCCAAGTTAGGTCTGGGGCCAACGTCCTGACTTTC,CASSQVRSGANVLTF
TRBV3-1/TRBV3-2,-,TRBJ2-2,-,TGTGCCAGCAGCCAAGTAGGGAACACCGGGGAGCTGTTTTTT,CASSQVGNTGELFF
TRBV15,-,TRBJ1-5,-,TGTGCCACCAGCAGAGTACAGGGCCCTCAGCCCCAGCATTTT,CATSRVQGPQPQHF
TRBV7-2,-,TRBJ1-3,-,TGTGCCAGCAGCTTTAGGCGGACAGCTGGAAACACCATATATTTT,CASSFRRTAGNTIYF
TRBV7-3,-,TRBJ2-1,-,TGTGCCAGCAGCTTTCGAGAAGTGGGTGAGCAGTTCTTC,CASSFREVGEQFF
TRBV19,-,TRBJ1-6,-,TGTGCCAGTAGTTTCTCGGGGCCCAATTCACCCCTCCACTTT,CASSFSGPNSPLHF
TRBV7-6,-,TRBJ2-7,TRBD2,TGTGCCAGCAGATCTCTAGCGGGAGGCCGCGAGCAGTACTTC,CASRSLAGGREQYF
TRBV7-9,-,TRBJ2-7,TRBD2,TGTGCCAGCAGCGACAAAGACGGACGCGGGAGGGCCTACGAGCAGTACTTC,CASSDKDGRGRAYEQYF
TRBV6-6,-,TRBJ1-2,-,TGTGCCAGCGGACAGAACTATGGCTACACCTTC,CASGQNYGYTF
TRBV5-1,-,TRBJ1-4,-,TGCGCCAGCAGCTTGGGGGCGGCTAATGAAAAACTGTTTTTT,CASSLGAANEKLFF
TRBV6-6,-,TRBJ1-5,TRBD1,TGTGCCAGCAGTTACGGGACAGGACAAGGCAATCAGCCCCAGCATTTT,CASSYGTGQGNQPQHF
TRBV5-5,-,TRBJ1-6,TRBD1,TGTGCCAGCAGTCGTACCGGACAGGGCGATTCACCCCTCCACTTT,CASSRTGQGDSPLHF
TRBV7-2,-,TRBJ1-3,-,TGTGCCAGCAGCGGGCAGAGTATTGACTCTGGAAACACCATATATTTT,CASSGQSIDSGNTIYF
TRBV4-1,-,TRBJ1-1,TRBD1,TGCGCCAGCAGCCAAGATGCGGCAGGGGGTATCCCCGCCGCTTTCTTT,CASSQDAAGGIPAAFF
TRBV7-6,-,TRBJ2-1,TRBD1,TGTGCCAGCAGCCCAGGGGGCCCGGGGCCGACCTACAATGAGCAGTTCTTC,CASSPGGPGPTYNEQFF
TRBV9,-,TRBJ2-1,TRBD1,TGTGCCAGCAGCGCCTCCGGGACAGGGGGCTTCAATGAGCAGTTCTTC,CASSASGTGGFNEQFF
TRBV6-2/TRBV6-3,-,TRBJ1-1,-,TGTGCCAGCAGTAGAGCATCCATGAACACTGAAGCTTTCTTT,CASSRASMNTEAFF
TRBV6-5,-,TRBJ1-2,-,TGTGCCAGCAGTTACCCAGGGAACTATGGCTACACCTTC,CASSYPGNYGYTF
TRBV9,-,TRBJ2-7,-,TGTGCCAGCAGCGTAGGGTCTCAGGGGACCCTCTACGAGCAGTACTTC,CASSVGSQGTLYEQYF
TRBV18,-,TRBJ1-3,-,TGTGCCAGCTCACCACTCCCGGGGACGGGTGGAAACACCATATATTTT,CASSPLPGTGGNTIYF
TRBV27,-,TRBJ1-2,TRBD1,TGTGCCAGCAGTTTATTTTTCCCCCAGACAGGGAATGGGGGCTACACCTTC,CASSLFFPQTGNGGYTF
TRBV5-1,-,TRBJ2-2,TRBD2,TGCGCCAGCAGCTTACGGGAGGGCGGGGAGCTGTTTTTT,CASSLREGGELFF
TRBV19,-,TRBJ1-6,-,TGTGCCAGTAATCGGGCCCTAAATAATTCACCCCTCCACTTT,CASNRALNNSPLHF
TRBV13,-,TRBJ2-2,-,TGTGCCAGCACCCCGCCATGGGGCGAGACCGGGGAGCTGTTTTTT,CASTPPWGETGELFF
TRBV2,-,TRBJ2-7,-,TGTGCCAGCCCCGACAATGGGGGTTTAACTCCCTACGAGCAGTACTTC,CASPDNGGLTPYEQYF
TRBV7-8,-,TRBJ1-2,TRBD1,TGTGCCAGCAGCTTAGTGACAGGGACGGCTATCTATGGCTACACCTTC,CASSLVTGTAIYGYTF
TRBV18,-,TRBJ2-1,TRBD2,TGTGCCAGCTCACCATTCAAGCGGGAGGAAAATGAGCAGTTCTTC,CASSPFKREENEQFF
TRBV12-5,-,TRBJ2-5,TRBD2,TGTGCTAGTGGTTTGGGGGGAGGGCCCTTAGAGACCCAGTACTTC,CASGLGGGPLETQYF